The entry below describes one T cell receptor beta chain. This clonotype was observed at least ten times. There is no known antigen for this receptor. The sample holds no much larger clone one base away, and base qualities are not on file. Stable Graves' hyperthyroidism was defined as the absence of progression to ophthalmopathy over 18 months of follow-up. Hyperthyroidism patients were newly diagnosed, had a disease duration of under 2 months, and were aged 18 to 65 years. Patients with uncontrolled infections, other autoimmune diseases, pregnancy or lactation were excluded. Diagnoses were based on clinical symptoms, serum thyroxine and TRAb, thyroid ultrasound and orbital computed tomography. PBMCs were separated from 7.5 to 10 ml of fresh peripheral blood using Ficoll-Paque density gradient centrifugation. Total RNA was extracted with Trizol reagent, and quality was checked on an Agilent 2100 Bioanalyzer.

The sample originates from a study of T cells in Graves' hyperthyroidism and ophthalmopathy (dated by TCRdb to about 2019). Background on the whole study: Peripheral blood was sampled at the time of initial diagnosis, prior to any treatment. Prospective prediction of ophthalmopathy was tested in an independent validation cohort of approximately 19 hyperthyroidism patients and 15 to 17 patients who later progressed to ophthalmopathy. To identify TCR V-J signatures that set the groups apart, the researchers used a discovery cohort of about a hundred patients, made up of 43 with Graves' ophthalmopathy and 57 with stable Graves' hyperthyroidism. In addition, the study compared T-cell repertoires in thyroid tissue and in blood from roughly six Graves' hyperthyroidism patients. The 75 to 100 discovery patients were divided at random into training and test sets in a 7:3 ratio. TCR Vbeta CDR3 sequencing of around 130 peripheral blood samples (under 45 ophthalmopathy, about 80 hyperthyroidism and approximately 17 progressor patients) is reported in the paper. Once sampling was done, hyperthyroidism patients were given methimazole at a starting dose of 30 mg daily, whereas ophthalmopathy patients were given high-dose intravenous methylprednisolone.

The TCR beta CDR3 regions were amplified from RNA transcripts. A first-round RT-PCR of the TCR CDR3 used the HTBI primer set with the Qiagen OneStep RT-PCR kit. A second multiplex PCR round built the libraries, followed by size selection and purification. Paired-end sequencing of the libraries was performed with 100 bp reads on an Illumina HiSeq2000. The authors' pipeline ran thus. Raw data were processed with SOAPnuke, discarding reads with adapters, uncalled bases, mean Phred below 15, or no exact constant-primer or identifier match. COPE v1.2.5 was used to merge the high-quality paired reads, and each unique nucleotide sequence was defined as a clonotype. MiTCR v1.1 was used to align clonotypes to the IMGT TRBV, TRBD and TRBJ reference segments. The analysis included only V-J combinations with a frequency above 0.0001, which together covered approximately 99% of the repertoires. The TCS score was defined as F50 (clonal expansion) divided by E x V (chaos), with BLOSUM62-based TCRdist calculated between CDR3 peptides within each V-J. Welch's t-statistics and random forest reduced approximately 520 V-J features to 10 to 15, which were used in a naive Bayes classifier (R e1071). Through fastp at Q25 and MiXCR, TCRdb rebuilt clones from the public reads, retaining in-frame beta chains. Rows are combined by CDR3 protein, so each entry shows the most common genes and DNA. The V and J calls were not made by the authors but by TCRdb's processing. Counted in this sample were about 550,000 distinct CDR3 sequences; less than 25% of them appeared once. Together, the top ten hold approximately 26% of the sample.

Study-wide conclusions, independent of this receptor: Blood samples also contained most of the expanded thyroid clonotypes (frequency above 0.001), which suggests that blood repertoires may reflect thyroid immune responses. Sample size was not statistically predetermined, and investigators were not blinded to group allocation. Ophthalmopathy was separated from stable hyperthyroidism by a 13 V-J signature model, with approximately 89% sensitivity and roughly 81% specificity obtained in cross-validation and 80%/75% obtained in testing. In validation, the model predicted progression to ophthalmopathy a median of roughly 6.5 months before onset, with over 55% sensitivity and 72.22% specificity.

V and J lose 5 bases and 1 base, and a span of 9 bases separates them. The germline V gene (reference sequence) provides CDR1 SEHNR and CDR2 FQNEAQ. CDR3 length: 13 amino acids, cysteine to phenylalanine. Only the CDR3 DNA is retained, 39 bases long and in frame from the first base. Sequences were obtained from blood. This chain is built from TRBV7-9 and TRBJ2-7, with no confident D gene call. This TCR came from a young man with Graves' hyperthyroidism. At the DNA level, the sequence is TGTGCCAGCAGCCAAGTAAGGTCCTACGAGCAGTACTTC. Its translation reads: CASSQVRSYEQYF.